One and the same sample provided the 8 T cell receptor beta chains below, sequenced in a study of blood T cell repertoires in COVID-19. Some clones are missing from TCRdb's copy, which holds only in-frame ones; the method was immunoSEQ multiplex PCR. The data contain 200,000 to 250,000 clones, 84% of them singletons. The sequencing input was peripheral blood. Every receptor here comes from a woman aged 45-60 years with active or convalescent COVID-19.

The genes are TRBV6-5 and TRBJ1-2, with D unresolved. The CDR3 extends over 12 amino acids. Germline V CDR1 and CDR2: MNHEY, SVGAGI. The V end lost 7 bases, the J end lost 8 bases, and 14 bases lay between the germline ends. The CDR3 is CASTSRALGYTF. The CDR3 nucleotides are TGTGCCAGCACGTCGAGGGCGTTGGGCTACACCTTC.

V and J are TRBV5-5 and TRBJ2-2; possible D gene TRBD1, 6 bases. Per germline, CDR1 SGHKS and CDR2 YYEKEE (reference sequence). Trimming took 2 bases from V and 4 from J, leaving 9 bases between them. This CDR3 is 14 amino acids long. Here the CDR3 reads CASSFQGFTGELFF. In DNA form, the CDR3 reads TGTGCCAGCAGCTTCCAGGGGTTCACCGGGGAGCTGTTTTTT.

V and J are TRBV28 and TRBJ2-1, with 7 bases aligning to TRBD2. The CDR3 runs 15 residues. V shed 2 bases, J shed 0 bases, and the junction held 1 base outside the gene matches. Germline lookup yields CDR1 MDHEN and CDR2 SYDVKM. For the CDR3, the DNA is TGTGCCAGCAGTTTAGGGGGGGGCTCCTACAATGAGCAGTTCTTC. Its translation is CASSLGGGSYNEQFF.

The V gene is TRBV3-1 (or the pseudogene TRBV3-2), the J gene TRBJ2-5; D is unclear. The germline V gene has CDR1 LGHDT and CDR2 YNNKEL (reference sequence). The CDR3 is 11 residues long. The V and J ends lost 3 bases and 5 bases respectively, with 4 bases between them. Written as DNA, the CDR3 is TGTGCCAGCAGCCACGAGGAGACCCAGTACTTC. Translating gives CASSHEETQYF.

The chain employs TRBV11-2 and TRBJ2-3, with 7 bases aligning to TRBD2. Losses at the gene ends were 1 base for V and 2 bases for J; bases not matched to a gene: 9. The germline V gene encodes CDR1 SGHAT and CDR2 FQNNGV. The CDR3 extends over 17 amino acids. The CDR3 reads CASSLVGPAGPTDTQYF. CDR3 DNA: TGTGCCAGCAGCTTAGTGGGCCCAGCGGGGCCCACAGATACGCAGTATTTT.

V is TRBV6-6 and J is TRBJ1-4, with 10 positions matching TRBD1. J was trimmed by 6 bases and V by 2 bases; bases with no gene match: 0. CDR3 length: 14 amino acids. The V gene's germline CDR1 is MNHNY and CDR2 SVGAGI (reference sequence). The CDR3 loop reads CASSYDRGHEKLFF. The CDR3 DNA follows: TGTGCCAGCAGTTACGACAGGGGGCATGAAAAACTGTTTTTT.

This chain joins TRBV7-2 and TRBJ2-1; maybe TRBD2 (5 bases). Deletions cut 5 bases from V and 2 bases from J, with 13 bases between. This CDR3 is built from 15 residues. Germline CDR1 SGHTA, CDR2 FQGNSA. CDR3 sequence (DNA): TGTGCCAGCAGCCCGGGGAGCTCACCCTACAATGAGCAGTTCTTC. It is translated as CASSPGSSPYNEQFF.

This chain joins TRBV18 and TRBJ2-3; no reliable D call. The germline V gene has CDR1 KGHSH and CDR2 LQKENI. The CDR3 has 14 amino acids. V dropped 2 bases and J dropped 1 base, with 7 bases sitting between them. For the CDR3, the DNA is TGTGCCAGCTCACCAACCCGGGGCACAGATACGCAGTATTTT. Amino acids: CASSPTRGTDTQYF.